This T cell receptor (beta chain) is drawn from a study of blood T cell repertoires in COVID-19. In the study overall: COVID-19 samples from acute and convalescent phases originated in the United States, Italy and Spain. PBMCs, B-cell-depleted T cells, or T cells were the source of the cDNA or gDNA that made up the material.

In the source study's methods: Reference gene primer amplification yielded estimated nucleated cell counts. The protocol was immunoSEQ multiplex PCR, while the TCRdb copy is restricted to in-frame clones and leaves out a portion. The V and J calls and clone size come from that table; D and trimming were worked out from the DNA. The repertoire holds about 250,000 clones, about 89% seen once, with 1.5% to 2% in the top ten. This CDR3 is built from 15 residues. The V gene end was trimmed by 5 bases and the J gene end by 3 bases; junction bases not matched to a gene: 6. Germline loops: CDR1 SGHTA, CDR2 FQGTGA.

This TCR was recovered from a woman in her sixties or seventies who had recovered from COVID-19. The chain employs TRBV7-3 and TRBJ2-1; TRBD2 agrees at 8 bases. Sequencing was carried out using peripheral blood. CDR3 region: CASSLQGTSYNEQFF. The CDR3 DNA reads as TGTGCCAGCAGCCTTCAAGGGACTAGCTACAATGAGCAGTTCTTC.